This T cell receptor (beta chain) was found in a study of chemoradiotherapy in HPV16-positive cancers. Overall study: Candidate HPV-specific T-cell clones and common TCR motifs came from functional assays in a couple of HPV16-positive patients.

The CDR3 runs to 13 residues. Trimming removed 11 bases from V and 1 base from J; junction bases left unmatched: 7. Germline V lookup: CDR1 SGHVS, CDR2 FNYEAQ. Repertoires were generated with immunoSEQ multiplex PCR, while TCRdb's copy carries only in-frame clones and drops some. The sample records about 11,000 clones, approximately 90% being singletons. Points from the study as a whole: For HPV16-positive patients, expanding HPV-responsive T cells associated with longer recurrence-free survival.

On this clone itself: Its antigen is unidentified.

The sequences come from blood, collected from a patient who underwent chemoradiotherapy. This clonotype was obtained from a human donor with HPV-associated anogenital cancer. The rearrangement links TRBV7-6 to TRBJ2-5; 7 bases agree with TRBD2. The CDR3 is CASGGGGQETQYF. CDR3 nucleotide sequence: TGTGCCTCTGGCGGCGGGGGCCAAGAGACCCAGTACTTC.